Reported below is one TCR beta chain. CDR1 and CDR2 from the germline V gene are MNHEY and SMNVEV (reference sequence). V was clipped by 2 bases and J by 5 bases; unmatched bases: 4. The CDR3 is made up of 14 amino acids. Researchers ran the assay at a deep level. Each PCR replicate from the sorted subsets contained about 200 ng DNA, which is tens of thousands of T cell genomes. TCRdb keeps only in-frame clones here, not all; method: immunoSEQ multiplex PCR. Of about 960,000 clones in the sample, about 80% were seen once. The data belong to a study of shared clonotypes between healthy human individuals.

The sample comprised memory CD4+ T cells sorted from blood. Subset reported: CD45RA-negative fraction. The V and J genes are TRBV27 and TRBJ2-3; the match to TRBD1 covers 7 bases. The source is a man aged 18-30 years in good health. DNA of the CDR3: TGTGCCAGCAGTTTAGCGACAGGGAGAGATACGCAGTATTTT. Residues: CASSLATGRDTQYF.